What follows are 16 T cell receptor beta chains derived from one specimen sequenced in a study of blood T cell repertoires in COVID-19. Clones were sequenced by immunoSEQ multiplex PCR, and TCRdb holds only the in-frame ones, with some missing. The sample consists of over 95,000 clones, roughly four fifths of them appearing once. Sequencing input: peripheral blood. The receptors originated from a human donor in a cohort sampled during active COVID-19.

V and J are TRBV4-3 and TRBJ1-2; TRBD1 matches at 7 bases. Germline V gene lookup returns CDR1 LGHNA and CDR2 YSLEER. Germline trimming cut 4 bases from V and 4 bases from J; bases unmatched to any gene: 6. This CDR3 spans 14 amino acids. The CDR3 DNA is TGCGCCAGCAGCCGAAGGAAGGGGGCCTATGGCTACACCTTC. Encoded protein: CASSRRKGAYGYTF.

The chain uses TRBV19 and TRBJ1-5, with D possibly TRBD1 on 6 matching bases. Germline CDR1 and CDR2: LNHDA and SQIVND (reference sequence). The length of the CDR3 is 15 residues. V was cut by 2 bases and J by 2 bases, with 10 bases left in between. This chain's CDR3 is CASSITGFGNQPQHF. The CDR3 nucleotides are TGTGCCAGTAGTATAACAGGGTTTGGCAATCAGCCCCAGCATTTT.

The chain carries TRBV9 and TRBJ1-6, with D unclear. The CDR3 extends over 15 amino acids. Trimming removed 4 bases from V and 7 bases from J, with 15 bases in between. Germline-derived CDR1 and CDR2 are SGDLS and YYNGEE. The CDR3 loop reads CASSPRGEQNSPLHF. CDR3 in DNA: TGTGCCAGCAGCCCCCGAGGTGAGCAGAATTCACCCCTCCACTTT.

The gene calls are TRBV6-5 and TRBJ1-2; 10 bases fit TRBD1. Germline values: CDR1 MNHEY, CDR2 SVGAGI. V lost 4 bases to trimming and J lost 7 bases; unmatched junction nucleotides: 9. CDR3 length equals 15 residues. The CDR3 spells CASSSIGTGAGGYTF. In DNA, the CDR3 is TGTGCCAGCAGTTCTATAGGGACAGGGGCGGGTGGCTACACCTTC.

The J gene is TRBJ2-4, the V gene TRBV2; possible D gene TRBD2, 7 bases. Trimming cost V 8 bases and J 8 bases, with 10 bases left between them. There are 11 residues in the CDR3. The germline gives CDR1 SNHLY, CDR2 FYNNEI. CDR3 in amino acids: CASGGADIQYF. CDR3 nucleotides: TGTGCCAGCGGGGGGGCCGACATTCAGTACTTC.

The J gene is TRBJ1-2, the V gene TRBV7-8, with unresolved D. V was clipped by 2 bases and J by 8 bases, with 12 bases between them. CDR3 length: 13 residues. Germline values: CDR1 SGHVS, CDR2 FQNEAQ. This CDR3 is CASSLLEASGYTF. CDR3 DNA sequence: TGTGCCAGCAGCTTACTTGAGGCTTCCGGCTACACCTTC.

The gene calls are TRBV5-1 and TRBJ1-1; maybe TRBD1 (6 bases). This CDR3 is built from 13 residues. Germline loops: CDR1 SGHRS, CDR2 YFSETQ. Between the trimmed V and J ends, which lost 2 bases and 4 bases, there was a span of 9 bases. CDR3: CASSFTGSTEAFF. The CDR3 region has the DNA TGCGCCAGCAGCTTCACAGGGAGCACTGAAGCTTTCTTT.

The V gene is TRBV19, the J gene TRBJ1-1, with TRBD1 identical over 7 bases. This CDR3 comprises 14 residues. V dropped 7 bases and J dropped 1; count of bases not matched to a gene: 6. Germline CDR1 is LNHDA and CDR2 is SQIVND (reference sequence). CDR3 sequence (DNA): TGTGCCAGTAACGCACAGGGGTGGAACACTGAAGCTTTCTTT. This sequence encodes CASNAQGWNTEAFF. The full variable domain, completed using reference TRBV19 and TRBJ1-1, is DGGITQSPKYLFRKEGQNVTLSCEQNLNHDAMYWYRQDPGQGLRLIYYSQIVNDFQKGDIAEGYSVSREKKESFPLTVTSAQKNPTAFYLCASNAQGWNTEAFFGQGTRLTVV.

The CDR3 DNA reads as TGTGCCAGCAGGATGCTCGGGGGGCCAAACACCGGGGAGCTGTTTTTT. This sequence encodes CASRMLGGPNTGELFF. This chain connects TRBV11-1 to TRBJ2-2; TRBD2 is a possible D gene (7 bases). Germline values: CDR1 SGHAT, CDR2 FQDESV (reference sequence). This CDR3 is 16 amino acids long. V dropped 6 bases and J dropped 2 bases, with 16 bases sitting between them.

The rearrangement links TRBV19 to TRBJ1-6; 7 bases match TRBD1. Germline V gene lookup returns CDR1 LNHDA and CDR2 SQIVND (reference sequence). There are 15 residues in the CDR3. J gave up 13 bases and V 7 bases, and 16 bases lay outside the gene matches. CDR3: CASKPGGQTGGPLHF. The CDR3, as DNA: TGTGCCAGTAAACCCGGGGGACAGACTGGGGGGCCCCTCCACTTT.

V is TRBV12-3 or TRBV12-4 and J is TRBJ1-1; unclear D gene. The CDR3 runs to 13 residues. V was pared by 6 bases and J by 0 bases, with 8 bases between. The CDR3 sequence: CASSPTVNTEAFF. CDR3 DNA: TGTGCCAGCAGCCCAACTGTGAACACTGAAGCTTTCTTT.

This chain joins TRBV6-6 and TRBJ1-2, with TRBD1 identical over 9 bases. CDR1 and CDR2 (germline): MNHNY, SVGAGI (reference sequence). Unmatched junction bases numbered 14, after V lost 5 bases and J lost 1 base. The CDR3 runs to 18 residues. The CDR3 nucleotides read TGTGCCAGCAGTCCCCGCAGGGGACAGGGCCTTTTTAACTATGGCTACACCTTC. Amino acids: CASSPRRGQGLFNYGYTF.

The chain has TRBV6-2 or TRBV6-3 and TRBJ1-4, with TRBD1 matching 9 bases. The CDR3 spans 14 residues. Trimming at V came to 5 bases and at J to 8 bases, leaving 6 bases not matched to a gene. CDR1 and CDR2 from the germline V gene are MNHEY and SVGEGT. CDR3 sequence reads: CASSDRDRDEKLFF. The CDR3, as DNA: TGTGCCAGCAGTGACCGGGACAGGGACGAAAAACTGTTTTTT.

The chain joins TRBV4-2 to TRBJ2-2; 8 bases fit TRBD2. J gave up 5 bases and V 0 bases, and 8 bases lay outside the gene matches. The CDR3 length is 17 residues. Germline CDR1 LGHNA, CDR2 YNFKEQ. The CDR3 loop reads CASSQELLAERTGELFF. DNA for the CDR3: TGTGCCAGCAGCCAAGAGTTACTAGCGGAAAGGACCGGGGAGCTGTTTTTT.

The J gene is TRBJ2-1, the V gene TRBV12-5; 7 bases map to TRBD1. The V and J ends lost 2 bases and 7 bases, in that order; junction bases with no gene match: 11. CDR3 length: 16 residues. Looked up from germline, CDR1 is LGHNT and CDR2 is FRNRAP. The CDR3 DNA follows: TGTGCTAGTGGTTTGTGGGAGACAGGGACCCGTAATGAGCAGTTCTTC. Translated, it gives CASGLWETGTRNEQFF. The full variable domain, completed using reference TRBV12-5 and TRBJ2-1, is DARVTQTPRHKVTEMGQEVTMRCQPILGHNTVFWYRQTMMQGLELLAYFRNRAPLDDSGMPKDRFSAEMPDATLATLKIQPSEPRDSAVYFCASGLWETGTRNEQFFGPGTRLTVL.

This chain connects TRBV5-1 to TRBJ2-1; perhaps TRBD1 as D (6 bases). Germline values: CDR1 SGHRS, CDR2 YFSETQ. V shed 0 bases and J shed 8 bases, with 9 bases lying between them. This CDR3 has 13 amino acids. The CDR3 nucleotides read TGCGCCAGCAGCTTGGACAGGGATTATGAGCAGTTCTTC. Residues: CASSLDRDYEQFF.